The sequence of this T cell receptor beta chain was determined in a study of cytomegalovirus exposure and HLA in healthy donors. Both 60 Vbeta primers and 13 Jbeta primers went into the PCR. Profiling relied on immunoSEQ multiplex PCR, and the TCRdb table lists in-frame clones only, not all of them. This table holds 58,000 or so clones, roughly 73% found once. V was cut by 5 bases and J by 6 bases, with 14 bases left in between. Germline CDR1 MNHNS, CDR2 SASEGT. The CDR3 runs 13 residues. The chain has TRBV6-1 and TRBJ2-7; D might be TRBD2 (7 bases). This receptor was obtained from a woman aged 35 to 49 in good health and CMV-seropositive. Sequencing was carried out using PBMCs. CDR3 nucleotide sequence: TGTGCCAGCAGTTGGGGGGGGGCCCCCGAGCAGTACTTC. As protein: CASSWGGAPEQYF.